These T cell receptor beta chains were read from a single sample in a study of siplizumab effects on memory and regulatory T cells. The method was immunoSEQ multiplex PCR; TCRdb's version includes in-frame clones alone and lacks a portion of them. The table shows over 85,000 clones, with about 96% occurring only once. The sample comprised naive CD4+ T cells sorted from blood. Every receptor here comes from a human donor in good health. Each CDR3 is given with its conserved first and last residue. D genes are given only for firm matches. Expanded clones get a size class; other rows say once, few or many, or leave the size out.

D gene: .; clone size: .; J gene: TRBJ1-1; V gene: TRBV28; CDR3 protein: CASSIIGGQNTEAFF; CDR3 DNA: TGTGCCAGCAGCATAATTGGAGGACAGAACACTGAAGCTTTCTTT
D gene: TRBD1; clone size: .; J gene: TRBJ1-1; V gene: TRBV7-2; CDR3 protein: CASSLLQGVNTEAFF; CDR3 DNA: TGTGCCAGCAGCCTACTACAGGGGGTTAACACTGAAGCTTTCTTT
D gene: .; clone size: .; J gene: TRBJ2-6; V gene: TRBV7-3; CDR3 protein: CASSLTGRGATISGANVLTF; CDR3 DNA: TGTGCCAGCAGCTTAACGGGACGGGGGGCGACAATAAGTGGGGCCAACGTCCTGACTTTC
D gene: .; clone size: .; J gene: TRBJ1-1; V gene: TRBV5-4; CDR3 protein: CASSLAGVKGAFF; CDR3 DNA: TGTGCCAGCAGCTTGGCTGGGGTAAAGGGAGCTTTCTTT
D gene: .; clone size: .; J gene: TRBJ1-4; V gene: TRBV21-1; CDR3 protein: CASSTGASNEKLFF; CDR3 DNA: TGTGCCAGCAGCACAGGGGCTTCTAATGAAAAACTGTTTTTT
D gene: TRBD2; clone size: .; J gene: TRBJ2-5; V gene: TRBV6-5; CDR3 protein: CASSYSLAAQQETQYF; CDR3 DNA: TGTGCCAGCAGTTACTCGCTAGCGGCCCAACAAGAGACCCAGTACTTC
D gene: .; clone size: .; J gene: TRBJ1-3; V gene: TRBV5-4; CDR3 protein: CASSRSGIEGNTIYF; CDR3 DNA: TGTGCCAGCAGCCGATCAGGGATAGAGGGAAACACCATATATTTT
D gene: .; clone size: .; J gene: TRBJ2-3; V gene: TRBV9; CDR3 protein: CASQSGWADTQYF; CDR3 DNA: TGTGCCAGCCAATCCGGCTGGGCAGATACGCAGTATTTT
D gene: .; clone size: .; J gene: TRBJ2-1; V gene: TRBV15; CDR3 protein: CATSRKIGGTNEQFF; CDR3 DNA: TGTGCCACCAGCAGAAAGATTGGGGGAACCAATGAGCAGTTCTTC
D gene: TRBD1; clone size: .; J gene: TRBJ1-1; V gene: TRBV7-8; CDR3 protein: CASSLALWAGGASNTEAFF; CDR3 DNA: TGTGCCAGCAGCTTAGCGCTTTGGGCAGGGGGCGCTTCTAACACTGAAGCTTTCTTT
D gene: TRBD1; clone size: .; J gene: TRBJ1-6; V gene: TRBV27; CDR3 protein: CASSQRGRNSPLHF; CDR3 DNA: TGTGCCAGCAGTCAAAGGGGGCGAAATTCACCCCTCCACTTT
D gene: TRBD1; clone size: .; J gene: TRBJ1-5; V gene: TRBV2; CDR3 protein: CARSTGEGQPQHF; CDR3 DNA: TGTGCCAGATCGACAGGGGAGGGTCAGCCCCAGCATTTT
D gene: TRBD2; clone size: once; J gene: TRBJ2-5; V gene: TRBV9; CDR3 protein: CASSGGTSGVLQETQYF; CDR3 DNA: TGTGCCAGCAGCGGCGGGACTAGCGGGGTCCTCCAAGAGACCCAGTACTTC
D gene: .; clone size: .; J gene: TRBJ1-1; V gene: TRBV5-1; CDR3 protein: CASSLSLGGTEAFF; CDR3 DNA: TGCGCCAGCAGCTTGAGCTTAGGGGGCACTGAAGCTTTCTTT
D gene: .; clone size: once; J gene: TRBJ2-2; V gene: TRBV5-1; CDR3 protein: CASSLDHTGELFF; CDR3 DNA: TGCGCCAGCAGCTTGGACCACACCGGGGAGCTGTTTTTT
D gene: .; clone size: .; J gene: TRBJ1-6; V gene: TRBV5-4; CDR3 protein: CASSLDRDNSPLHF; CDR3 DNA: TGTGCCAGCAGCTTGGATCGGGATAATTCACCCCTCCACTTT
D gene: TRBD2; clone size: .; J gene: TRBJ2-1; V gene: TRBV7-2; CDR3 protein: CASSFGTGGGNEQFF; CDR3 DNA: TGTGCCAGCAGCTTCGGGACCGGGGGGGGCAATGAGCAGTTCTTC